The 17 T cell receptor beta chains below were found in one sample sequenced in a study of T cell responses to AZD1222 COVID-19 vaccine. Sequenced by immunoSEQ multiplex PCR; TCRdb stores in-frame clones only, minus some. The sample has roughly 120,000 clones; around 84% are singletons. Specimen: peripheral blood, collected on day 0 of AZD1222 vaccination. The source of these receptors is an adult in good health.

The chain carries TRBV28 and TRBJ1-5; D uncertain. This CDR3 contains 14 residues. Germline CDR1 MDHEN, CDR2 SYDVKM. V lost 3 bases, J lost 2 bases, and 8 bases lay in between. DNA of the CDR3: TGTGCCAGCAGTTTCCGTGGAGGCAATCAGCCCCAGCATTTT. Its translation: CASSFRGGNQPQHF.

This sequence joins TRBV19 and TRBJ2-2; 10 nucleotides agree with TRBD1. The germline V gene encodes CDR1 LNHDA and CDR2 SQIVND (reference sequence). Trimming removed 3 bases from V and 4 bases from J; junction bases left unmatched: 2. CDR3 length: 15 amino acids. Here the CDR3 reads CASSMDRGGTGELFF. CDR3 sequence (DNA): TGTGCCAGTAGTATGGACAGGGGGGGCACCGGGGAGCTGTTTTTT.

V and J are TRBV4-1 and TRBJ2-3; the match to TRBD2 covers 8 bases. The CDR3 has 15 amino acids. In germline, CDR1 is MGHRA, CDR2 YSYEKL. Trimming cost V 5 bases and J 1 base; bases outside gene matches: 5. CDR3 DNA: TGCGCCAGCAGCGGCGGGGGGTGGGGCACAGATACGCAGTATTTT. As protein: CASSGGGWGTDTQYF.

The chain carries TRBV9 and TRBJ2-3; D not resolved. This CDR3 spans 14 amino acids. Trimming removed 2 bases from V and 1 base from J, with 8 bases in between. From germline, CDR1 is SGDLS and CDR2 YYNGEE. The CDR3 sequence is CASSVAQRTDTQYF. CDR3 in DNA: TGTGCCAGCAGCGTGGCACAGCGCACAGATACGCAGTATTTT.

Remarks on this clone: At one of its ends the junction is not consistent with the germline gene, which may arise from a read error. The chain carries TRBV28 and TRBJ1-2; D is unresolved. CDR3 size: 17 residues. Germline V lookup: CDR1 MDHEN, CDR2 SYDVKM. The CDR3 nucleotides are TGTGCCAGCAGCCCGAGGGAGGCGAGAACTTTAAGGTATGGCTACATCTTC. This translates into CASSPREARTLRYGYIF.

This clone was counted a few times. The chain carries TRBV4-1 and TRBJ1-6; no definite D call. V lost 4 bases and J 3 bases, leaving 7 bases between the germline ends. The CDR3 has 14 amino acids. The germline V gene encodes CDR1 MGHRA and CDR2 YSYEKL. In DNA, the CDR3 is TGCGCCAGCAGCCGAGCCCGCTATAATTCACCCCTCCACTTT. Its protein product is CASSRARYNSPLHF.

This chain uses TRBV19 with TRBJ1-2; TRBD1 might be the D (6 bases). This CDR3 has 14 amino acids. Trimming pared 2 bases from V and 2 bases from J, leaving 9 bases between. The germline V gene has CDR1 LNHDA and CDR2 SQIVND (reference sequence). CDR3 protein: CASSISQGNYGYTF. The DNA for the CDR3 is TGTGCCAGTAGTATATCCCAGGGGAACTATGGCTACACCTTC.

The count of this clone is one. V usage is TRBV3-1 (or the pseudogene TRBV3-2) and J usage is TRBJ1-4, with a tentative D call TRBD1 (6 bases). The germline gives CDR1 LGHDT, CDR2 YNNKEL (reference sequence). Trimming took 6 bases from V and 7 from J, leaving 15 bases between them. The CDR3 is 14 amino acids. The CDR3 protein is CASRDREGGEKLFF. CDR3 DNA sequence: TGTGCCAGCAGGGACCGGGAGGGGGGTGAAAAACTGTTTTTT.

The V and J genes are TRBV10-2 and TRBJ2-1; D could derive from TRBD1 or TRBD2 (6 bases each). Germline CDR1 and CDR2: WSHSY and SAAADI. CDR3 length: 14 residues. CDR3 sequence reads: CATSLGGLVDEQFF. Written as DNA, the CDR3 is TGCGCGACCTCTCTGGGGGGCCTGGTTGATGAGCAGTTCTTC.

The rearrangement joins TRBV30 to TRBJ2-7; D might be TRBD1 (5 bases). The V gene's germline CDR1 is GTSNPN and CDR2 SVGIG (reference sequence). The CDR3 extends over 16 amino acids. Deletions cut 2 bases from V and 3 bases from J, with 20 bases between. The CDR3 region is CAWSPGSDRGFYEQYF. CDR3 nucleotides: TGTGCCTGGAGTCCGGGTTCAGACAGAGGTTTCTACGAGCAGTACTTC.

The V call is TRBV28, the J call TRBJ2-5, with D uncertain. Germline V gene data show CDR1 as MDHEN and CDR2 as SYDVKM. The CDR3 totals 15 residues. V lost 4 bases to trimming and J lost 0 bases, with 12 bases between them. The DNA of the CDR3 is TGTGCCAGCAGTTCCCGGTTAAGGGACCAAGAGACCCAGTACTTC. It codes for CASSSRLRDQETQYF.

The V gene is TRBV4-1, the J gene TRBJ2-5, with D perhaps TRBD1 (6 bases). The CDR3 spans 18 residues. Germline CDR1 and CDR2: MGHRA and YSYEKL. Trimming pared 1 base from V and 5 bases from J, leaving 23 bases between. Here the CDR3 reads CASSQVFVGSGAGETQYF. CDR3 DNA sequence: TGCGCCAGCAGCCAAGTGTTCGTAGGGTCAGGGGCTGGCGAGACCCAGTACTTC.

The chain combines TRBV12-3 or TRBV12-4 with TRBJ2-5, with D uncertain. The CDR3 spans 13 residues. V lost 8 bases, J lost 7 bases, and 17 bases lay in between. In DNA, the CDR3 is TGTGCCAGCCGCGCGTTGGGTGTGGGGACCCAGTACTTC. This codes for CASRALGVGTQYF.

This clone occurred a few times. V and J are TRBV7-9 and TRBJ1-5; D possibly corresponds to TRBD1 (6 bases). Germline assignment: CDR1 SEHNR and CDR2 FQNEAQ (reference sequence). Trimming shortened V by 4 bases and J by 3 bases, and 10 bases separated the two germline ends. There are 14 residues in the CDR3. CDR3 residues: CASSSQGTNQPQHF. Written as DNA, the CDR3 is TGTGCCAGCAGCTCCCAGGGGACCAATCAGCCCCAGCATTTT.

The J gene is TRBJ2-7, the V gene TRBV7-8; D ambiguous. The germline CDR1 and CDR2 sequences are SGHVS and FQNEAQ. The CDR3 loop spans 12 amino acids. V was shortened by 1 base and J by 1 base, with 2 bases between the two germline ends. The CDR3 spells CASSLVSYEQYF. In DNA, the CDR3 is TGTGCCAGCAGCTTAGTGTCCTACGAGCAGTACTTC.

The genes are TRBV5-4 and TRBJ1-3; 7 bases are shared with TRBD1. Germline assignment: CDR1 SGHNT and CDR2 YYREEE (reference sequence). The V segment lost 3 bases and the J segment 2 bases; nucleotides outside the gene matches: 5. The CDR3 has 15 residues. Here the CDR3 DNA reads TGTGCCAGCAGCTGGGGACAGCAACCTGGAAACACCATATATTTT. Translated, it gives CASSWGQQPGNTIYF.

The chain carries TRBV10-3 and TRBJ2-4, with TRBD1 matching over 9 bases. Unmatched junction bases numbered 12, after V lost 3 bases and J lost 0 bases. Germline values: CDR1 ENHRY, CDR2 SYGVKD. This CDR3 comprises 19 residues. The CDR3 region is CAISDPGQGFLLAKNIQYF. In DNA form, the CDR3 reads TGTGCCATCAGTGATCCGGGACAGGGCTTCTTACTAGCCAAAAACATTCAGTACTTC.